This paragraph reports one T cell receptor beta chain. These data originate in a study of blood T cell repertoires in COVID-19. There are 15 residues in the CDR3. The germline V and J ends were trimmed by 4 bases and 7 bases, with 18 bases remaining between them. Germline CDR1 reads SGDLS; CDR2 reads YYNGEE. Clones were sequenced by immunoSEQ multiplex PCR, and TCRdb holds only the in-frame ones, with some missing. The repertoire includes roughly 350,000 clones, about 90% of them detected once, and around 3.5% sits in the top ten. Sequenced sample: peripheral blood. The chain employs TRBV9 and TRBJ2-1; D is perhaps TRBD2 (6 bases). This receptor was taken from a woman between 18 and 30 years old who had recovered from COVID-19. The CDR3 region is CASSPRIGGINEQFF. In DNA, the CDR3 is TGTGCCAGCAGCCCTAGAATTGGGGGGATAAATGAGCAGTTCTTC.